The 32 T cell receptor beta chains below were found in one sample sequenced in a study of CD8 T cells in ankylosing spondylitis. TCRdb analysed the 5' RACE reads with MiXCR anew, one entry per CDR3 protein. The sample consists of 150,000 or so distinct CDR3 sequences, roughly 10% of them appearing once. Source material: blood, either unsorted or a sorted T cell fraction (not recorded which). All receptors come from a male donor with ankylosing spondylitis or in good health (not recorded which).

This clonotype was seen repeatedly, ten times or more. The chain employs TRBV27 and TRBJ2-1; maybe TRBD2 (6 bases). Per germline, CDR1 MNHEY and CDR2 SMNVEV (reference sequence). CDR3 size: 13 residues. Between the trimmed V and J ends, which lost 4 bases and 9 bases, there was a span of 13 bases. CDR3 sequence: CASSSLGAGEQFF. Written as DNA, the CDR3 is TGTGCCAGCAGTTCTCTCGGAGCGGGTGAGCAGTTCTTC.

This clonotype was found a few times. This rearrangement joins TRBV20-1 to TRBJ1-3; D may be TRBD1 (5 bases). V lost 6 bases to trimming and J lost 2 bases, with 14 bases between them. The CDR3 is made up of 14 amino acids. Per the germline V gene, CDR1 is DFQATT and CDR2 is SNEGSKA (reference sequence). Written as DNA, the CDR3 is TGCAGTGCAGCCGGGGCCCGGGCTGGAAACACCATATATTTT. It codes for CSAAGARAGNTIYF.

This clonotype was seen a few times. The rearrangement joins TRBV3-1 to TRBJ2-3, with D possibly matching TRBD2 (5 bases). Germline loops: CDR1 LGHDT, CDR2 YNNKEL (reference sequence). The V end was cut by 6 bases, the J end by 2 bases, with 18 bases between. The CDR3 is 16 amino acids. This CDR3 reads CASSRQRRPSTDTQYF. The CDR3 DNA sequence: TGTGCCAGCAGTCGCCAGCGGAGGCCCTCCACAGATACGCAGTATTTT.

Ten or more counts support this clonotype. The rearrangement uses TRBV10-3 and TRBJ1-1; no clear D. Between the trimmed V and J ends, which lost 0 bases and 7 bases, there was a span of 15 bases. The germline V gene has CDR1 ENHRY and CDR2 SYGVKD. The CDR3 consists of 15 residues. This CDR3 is CAISESSGKFDEAFF. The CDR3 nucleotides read TGTGCCATCAGTGAGTCATCGGGGAAGTTTGATGAAGCTTTCTTT.

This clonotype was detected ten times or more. The CDR3 spells CSASFFPVRTEQYF. The CDR3, as DNA: TGCAGTGCTAGCTTTTTCCCCGTAAGGACCGAGCAGTACTTC. V gene TRBV20-1 combines with J gene TRBJ2-7; the D is unclear. The CDR3 has 14 amino acids. The V gene lost 3 bases and the J gene lost 6 bases, with 18 bases spanning the gap. The germline V gene has CDR1 DFQATT and CDR2 SNEGSKA (reference sequence).

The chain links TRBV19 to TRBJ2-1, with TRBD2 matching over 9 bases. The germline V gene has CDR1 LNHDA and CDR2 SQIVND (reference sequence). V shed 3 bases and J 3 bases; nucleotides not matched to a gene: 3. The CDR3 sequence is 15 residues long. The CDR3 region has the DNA TGTGCCAGTAGTATGTCACTAGCGGGCTACAATGAGCAGTTCTTC. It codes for CASSMSLAGYNEQFF.

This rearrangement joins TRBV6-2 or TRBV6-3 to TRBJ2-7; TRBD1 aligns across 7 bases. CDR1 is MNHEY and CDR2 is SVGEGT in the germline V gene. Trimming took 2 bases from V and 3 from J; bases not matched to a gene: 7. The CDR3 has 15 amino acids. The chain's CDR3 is CASSYATGSVYEQYF. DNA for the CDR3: TGTGCCAGCAGTTACGCGACAGGGTCTGTCTACGAGCAGTACTTC.

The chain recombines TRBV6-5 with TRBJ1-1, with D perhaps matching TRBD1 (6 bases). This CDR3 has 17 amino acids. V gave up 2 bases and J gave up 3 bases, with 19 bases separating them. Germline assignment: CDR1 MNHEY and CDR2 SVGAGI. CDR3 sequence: CASSYTPGTTADTEAFF. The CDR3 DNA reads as TGTGCCAGCAGTTACACCCCCGGGACAACCGCGGACACTGAAGCTTTCTTT.

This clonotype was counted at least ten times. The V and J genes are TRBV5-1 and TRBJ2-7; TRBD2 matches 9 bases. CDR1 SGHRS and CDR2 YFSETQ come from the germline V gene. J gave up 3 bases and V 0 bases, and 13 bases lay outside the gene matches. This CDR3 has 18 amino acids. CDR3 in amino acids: CASSLELAGNTQFYEQYF. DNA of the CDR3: TGCGCCAGCAGCTTGGAGCTAGCGGGAAACACCCAATTCTACGAGCAGTACTTC.

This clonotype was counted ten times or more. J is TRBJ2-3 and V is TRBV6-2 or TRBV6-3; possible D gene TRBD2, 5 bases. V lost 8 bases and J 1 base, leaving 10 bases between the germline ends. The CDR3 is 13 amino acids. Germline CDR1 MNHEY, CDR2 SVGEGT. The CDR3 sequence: CASCSGGTDTQYF. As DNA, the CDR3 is TGTGCCAGCTGCAGCGGAGGCACAGATACGCAGTATTTT.

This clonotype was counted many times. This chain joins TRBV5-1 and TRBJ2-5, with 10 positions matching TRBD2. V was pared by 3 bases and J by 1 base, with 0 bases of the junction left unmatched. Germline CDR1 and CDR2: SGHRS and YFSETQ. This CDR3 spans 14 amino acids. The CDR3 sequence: CASSWTSGQETQYF. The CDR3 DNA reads TGCGCCAGCAGCTGGACTAGCGGCCAAGAGACCCAGTACTTC.

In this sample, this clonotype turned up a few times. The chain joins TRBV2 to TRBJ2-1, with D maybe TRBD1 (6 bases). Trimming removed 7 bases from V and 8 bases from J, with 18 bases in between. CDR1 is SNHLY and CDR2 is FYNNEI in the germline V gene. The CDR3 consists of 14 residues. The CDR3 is CASKGRGLRDEQFF. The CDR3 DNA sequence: TGTGCCAGCAAGGGCAGGGGTCTTCGAGATGAGCAGTTCTTC.

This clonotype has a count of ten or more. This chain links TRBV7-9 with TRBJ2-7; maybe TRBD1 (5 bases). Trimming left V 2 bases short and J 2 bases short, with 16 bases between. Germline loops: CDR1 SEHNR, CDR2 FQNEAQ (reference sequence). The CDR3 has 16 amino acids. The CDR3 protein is CASSLSIAGKTYEQYF. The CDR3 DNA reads TGTGCCAGCAGCTTATCCATCGCAGGGAAGACCTACGAGCAGTACTTC.

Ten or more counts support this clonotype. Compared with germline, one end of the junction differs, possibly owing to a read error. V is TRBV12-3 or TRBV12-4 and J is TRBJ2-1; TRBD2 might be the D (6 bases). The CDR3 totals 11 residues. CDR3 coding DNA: TGTGCCAGCAGTTTTGAAGGGACTCGCGACTTC. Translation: CASSFEGTRDF.

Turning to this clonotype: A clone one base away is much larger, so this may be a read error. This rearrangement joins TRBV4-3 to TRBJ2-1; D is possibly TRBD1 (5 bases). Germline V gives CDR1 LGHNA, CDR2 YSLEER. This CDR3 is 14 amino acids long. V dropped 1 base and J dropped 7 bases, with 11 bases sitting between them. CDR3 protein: CASSQGPRVNEQFF. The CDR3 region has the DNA TGCGCCAGCAGCCAAGGTCCCAGGGTGAATGAGCAGTTCTTC.

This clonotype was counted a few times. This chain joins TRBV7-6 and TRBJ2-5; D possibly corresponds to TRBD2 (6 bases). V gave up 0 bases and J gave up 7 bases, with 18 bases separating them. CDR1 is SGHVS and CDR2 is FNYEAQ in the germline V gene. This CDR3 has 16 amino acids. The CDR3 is CASSLAFTGALGTQYF. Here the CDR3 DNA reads TGTGCCAGCAGCTTAGCGTTCACGGGAGCTCTAGGGACCCAGTACTTC. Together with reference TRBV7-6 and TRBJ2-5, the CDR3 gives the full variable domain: GAGVSQSPRYKVTKRGQDVALRCDPISGHVSLYWYRQALGQGPEFLTYFNYEAQQDKSGLPNDRFSAERPEGSISTLTIQRTEQRDSAMYRCASSLAFTGALGTQYFGPGTRLLVL.

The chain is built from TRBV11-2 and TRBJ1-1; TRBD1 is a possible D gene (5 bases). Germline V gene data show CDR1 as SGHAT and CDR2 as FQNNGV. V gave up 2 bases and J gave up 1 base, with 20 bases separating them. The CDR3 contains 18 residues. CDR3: CASSLIEGTRIKNTEAFF. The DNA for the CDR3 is TGTGCCAGCAGCTTAATTGAGGGGACGCGGATAAAGAACACTGAAGCTTTCTTT.

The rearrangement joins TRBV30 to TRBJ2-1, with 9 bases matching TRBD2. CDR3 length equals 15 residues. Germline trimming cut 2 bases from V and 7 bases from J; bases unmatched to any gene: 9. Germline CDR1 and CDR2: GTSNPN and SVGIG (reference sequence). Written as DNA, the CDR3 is TGTGCCTGGAGTACCGGGACTAGCCCCAATAATGAGCAGTTCTTC. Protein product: CAWSTGTSPNNEQFF.

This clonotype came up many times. The CDR3 region has the DNA TGCAGCGTCACAGGGTCCAGAAACACCATATATTTT. Translation: CSVTGSRNTIYF. V is TRBV29-1 and J is TRBJ1-3; D is perhaps TRBD1 (6 bases). This CDR3 spans 12 amino acids. V was shortened by 6 bases and J by 5 bases, with 11 bases between the two germline ends. Germline V gives CDR1 SQVTM, CDR2 ANQGSEA.

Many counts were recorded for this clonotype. The DNA for the CDR3 is TGCAGTGCAGAAGGCTCCTACAATGAGCAGTTCTTC. Translation gives CSAEGSYNEQFF. The chain recombines TRBV20-1 with TRBJ2-1, with no clear D. Looked up from germline, CDR1 is DFQATT and CDR2 is SNEGSKA (reference sequence). This CDR3 region has 12 residues. Trimming shortened V by 6 bases and J by 0 bases, and 6 bases separated the two germline ends.

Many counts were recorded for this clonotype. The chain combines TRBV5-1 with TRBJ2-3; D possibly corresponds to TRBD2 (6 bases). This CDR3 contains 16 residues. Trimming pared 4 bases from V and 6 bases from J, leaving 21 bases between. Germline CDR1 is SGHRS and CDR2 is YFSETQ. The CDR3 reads CASSRIQGGSSDTQYF. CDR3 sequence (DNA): TGCGCCAGCAGCCGGATTCAGGGAGGTAGCTCCGATACGCAGTATTTT.

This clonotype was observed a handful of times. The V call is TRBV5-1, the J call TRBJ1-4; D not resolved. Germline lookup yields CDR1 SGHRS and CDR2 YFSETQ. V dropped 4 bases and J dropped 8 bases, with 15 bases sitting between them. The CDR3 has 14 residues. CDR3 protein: CASSLDPKGEKLFF. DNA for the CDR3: TGCGCCAGCAGCCTGGACCCAAAGGGAGAAAAACTGTTTTTT.

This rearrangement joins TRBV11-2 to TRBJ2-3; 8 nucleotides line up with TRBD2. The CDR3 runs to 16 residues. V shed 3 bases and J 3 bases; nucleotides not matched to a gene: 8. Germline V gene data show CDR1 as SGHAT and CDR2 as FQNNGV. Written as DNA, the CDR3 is TGTGCCAGCAGCTTCTCGGGGGGGCAGGTAACAGATACGCAGTATTTT. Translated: CASSFSGGQVTDTQYF.

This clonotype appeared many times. The CDR3 region is CSARTSPHHNEQFF. The DNA of the CDR3 is TGCAGTGCTAGGACTAGCCCTCACCACAATGAGCAGTTCTTC. The chain is built from TRBV20-1 and TRBJ2-1, with 7 positions matching TRBD2. The CDR3 totals 14 residues. V lost 3 bases and J lost 5; bases outside the gene matches: 7. Germline V gene sequence: CDR1 DFQATT, CDR2 SNEGSKA (reference sequence).

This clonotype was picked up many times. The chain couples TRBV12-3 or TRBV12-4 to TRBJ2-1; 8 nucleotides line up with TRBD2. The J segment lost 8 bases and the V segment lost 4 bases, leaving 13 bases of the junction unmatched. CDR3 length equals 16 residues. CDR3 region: CASSSIPPGLVYEQFF. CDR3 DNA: TGTGCCAGCAGTTCTATCCCACCGGGACTAGTTTATGAGCAGTTCTTC.

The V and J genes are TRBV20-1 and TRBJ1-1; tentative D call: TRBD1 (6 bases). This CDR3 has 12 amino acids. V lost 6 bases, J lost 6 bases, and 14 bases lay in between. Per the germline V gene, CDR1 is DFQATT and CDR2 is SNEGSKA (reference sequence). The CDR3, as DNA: TGCAGTGCCCGAAGGGGGGCCGCTGAAGCTTTCTTT. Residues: CSARRGAAEAFF.

The CDR3 region is CASSRDRNYGYTF. DNA for the CDR3: TGCGCCAGCTCCCGGGACAGAAACTATGGCTACACCTTC. This sequence joins TRBV5-1 and TRBJ1-2, with 7 bases identical to TRBD1. Germline assignment: CDR1 SGHRS and CDR2 YFSETQ. The CDR3 sequence is 13 residues long. Trimming took 7 bases from V and 2 from J; bases not matched to a gene: 5.

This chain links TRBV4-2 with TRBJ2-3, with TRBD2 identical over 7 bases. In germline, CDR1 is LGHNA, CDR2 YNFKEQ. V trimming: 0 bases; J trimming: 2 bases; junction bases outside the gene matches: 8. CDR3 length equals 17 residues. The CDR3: CASSQDEGGRATDTQYF. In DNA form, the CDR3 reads TGTGCCAGCAGCCAAGATGAGGGAGGGAGGGCCACAGATACGCAGTATTTT.

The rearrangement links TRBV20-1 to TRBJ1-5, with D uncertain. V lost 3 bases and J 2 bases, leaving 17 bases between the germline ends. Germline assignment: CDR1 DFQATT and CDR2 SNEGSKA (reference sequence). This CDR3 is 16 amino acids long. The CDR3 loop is CSASTIPGRGNQPQHF. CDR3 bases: TGCAGTGCTAGTACGATTCCGGGAAGAGGCAATCAGCCCCAGCATTTT.

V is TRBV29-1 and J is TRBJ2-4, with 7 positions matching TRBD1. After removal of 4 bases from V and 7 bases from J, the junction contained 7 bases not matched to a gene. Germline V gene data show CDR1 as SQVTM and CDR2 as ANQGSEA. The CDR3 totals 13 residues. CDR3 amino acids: CSVAPGTDNIQYF. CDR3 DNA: TGCAGCGTTGCCCCCGGGACAGATAACATTCAGTACTTC.

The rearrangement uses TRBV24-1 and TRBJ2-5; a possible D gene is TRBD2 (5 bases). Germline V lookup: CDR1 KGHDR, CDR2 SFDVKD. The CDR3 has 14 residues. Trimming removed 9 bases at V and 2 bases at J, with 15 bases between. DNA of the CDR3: TGTGCCACCTCTCGGGGTCCTGGGCAAGAGACCCAGTACTTC. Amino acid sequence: CATSRGPGQETQYF.

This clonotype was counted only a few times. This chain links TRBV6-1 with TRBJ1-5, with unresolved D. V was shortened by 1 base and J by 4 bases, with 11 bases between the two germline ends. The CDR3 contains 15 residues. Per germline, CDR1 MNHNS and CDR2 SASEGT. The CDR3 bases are TGTGCCAGCAGTGAAGTCGGCGGAGTAAATCAGCCCCAGCATTTT. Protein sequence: CASSEVGGVNQPQHF.